A selection of T cell receptor beta chains follows, all from one sample in a study of T-cell reconstitution after alpha-beta-depleted transplantation in children. Via MiXCR, TCRdb re-called the PCR reads, giving one row per CDR3 protein. Of about 580,000 distinct CDR3 sequences listed, roughly 27% are singletons. The material sequenced was PBMCs, taken before TCRalphabeta/CD19-depleted stem cell transplant. These receptor sequences come from a boy under three years old with Wiskott-Aldrich syndrome, due to receive a stem cell transplant. Both conserved end residues are part of each CDR3. The D gene is left open where the match is weak. A clone size is listed for some rows: how often the clone was seen (once, few, many), or a class if it is expanded.

J: TRBJ1-4; V: TRBV12-3/TRBV12-4; size: -; D: TRBD1; DNA: TGTGCCAGCACCAGGGGACAGAGTAATGAAAAACTGTTTTTT; CDR3: CASTRGQSNEKLFF
J: TRBJ1-2; V: TRBV5-1; size: -; D: TRBD1; DNA: TGCGCCAGCAGCGGAAGAAACAGGGGCCTTCCCTATGGCTACACCTTC; CDR3: CASSGRNRGLPYGYTF
J: TRBJ2-3; V: TRBV10-3; size: -; D: TRBD2; DNA: TGTGCCATTTTAGCGGGAAACACAGATACGCAGTATTTT; CDR3: CAILAGNTDTQYF
J: TRBJ2-3; V: TRBV7-9; size: -; D: TRBD2; DNA: TGTGCCAGCAGCTTACTAGCGGGAATGACAGATACGCAGTATTTT; CDR3: CASSLLAGMTDTQYF
J: TRBJ1-4; V: TRBV12-3/TRBV12-4; size: -; D: -; DNA: TGTGCCAGCAGAAAATCGGGACGGTATCTTGAAAAACTGTTTTTT; CDR3: CASRKSGRYLEKLFF
J: TRBJ2-1; V: TRBV6-1; size: -; D: -; DNA: TGTGCCAGCAGGGGCAGCGACACAGCAAAAAATGAGCAGTTCTTC; CDR3: CASRGSDTAKNEQFF
J: TRBJ2-1; V: TRBV2; size: -; D: TRBD2; DNA: TGTGCCAGCAGTGAAAGGACTAGCGGGAATGAGCAGTTCTTC; CDR3: CASSERTSGNEQFF
J: TRBJ1-2; V: TRBV15; size: -; D: -; DNA: TGTGCCACCAGCAGACGGACAGTTTCCTATGGCTACACCTTC; CDR3: CATSRRTVSYGYTF
J: TRBJ2-3; V: TRBV6-5; size: few; D: -; DNA: TGTGCCAGCAGTTACGCGGGAAGTTCGTATACGCAGTATTTT; CDR3: CASSYAGSSYTQYF
J: TRBJ2-5; V: TRBV20-1; size: few; D: -; DNA: TGCAGTGCTAGAAACTCAGCCGATCAAGAGACCCAGTACTTC; CDR3: CSARNSADQETQYF
J: TRBJ2-7; V: TRBV5-1; size: many; D: -; DNA: TGTGCCAGCAGTTTAGGGCGGACCTACGAGCAGTACTTC; CDR3: CASSLGRTYEQYF
J: TRBJ1-2; V: TRBV10-3; size: few; D: -; DNA: TGTGCCATCAGTGAGCTGTCTTTAGGCTACACCTTC; CDR3: CAISELSLGYTF
J: TRBJ2-1; V: TRBV5-1; size: few; D: TRBD1; DNA: TGCGCCAGCAGCTCTGGACAGGTCAACAATGAGCAGTTCTTC; CDR3: CASSSGQVNNEQFF
J: TRBJ2-3; V: TRBV20-1; size: -; D: -; DNA: TGCAGTGCTAGACTTAGCGGCACAGATACGCAGTATTTT; CDR3: CSARLSGTDTQYF
J: TRBJ2-1; V: TRBV5-4; size: few; D: TRBD2; DNA: TGTGCCAGCAGCATACCGGGACTAGTAATGGGGAATGAGCAGTTCTTC; CDR3: CASSIPGLVMGNEQFF